The 19 T cell receptor beta chains presented below share a single source sample, sequenced in a study of Ad26.COV2.S vaccination and SARS-CoV-2 variants. Repertoires were generated with immunoSEQ multiplex PCR, while TCRdb's copy carries only in-frame clones and drops some. The table shows some 500,000 clones, with 85% to 90% occurring only once. Treatment in this sample: over 15 received Ad26.COV2.S at low or high dose, single or two shots; several received placebo; per-sample allocation not given. Sampling was done on day 63 after the first vaccine or placebo injection. The sample consisted of peripheral blood, taken in a trial of Ad26.COV2.S vaccine versus placebo. The receptors were gathered from a person aged 18-60 years who received the Ad26.COV2.S COVID-19 vaccine or a placebo.

The V call is TRBV24-1, the J call TRBJ2-5, with D tentatively TRBD1 (5 bases). V shed 6 bases and J shed 4 bases, with 11 bases lying between them. Germline CDR1 is KGHDR and CDR2 is SFDVKD. The CDR3 spans 13 residues. The CDR3 here is CATSSGSTETQYF. The CDR3 DNA reads as TGTGCCACCAGTTCAGGGTCGACAGAGACCCAGTACTTC.

The gene calls are TRBV6-5 and TRBJ1-6; D gene ambiguous. V was trimmed by 7 bases and J by 0 bases, leaving 4 bases between them. CDR1 is MNHEY and CDR2 is SVGAGI in the germline V gene. The CDR3 consists of 13 residues. The DNA of the CDR3 is TGTGCCAGCATGCGCTCCTATAATTCACCCCTCCACTTT. Translating it yields CASMRSYNSPLHF.

This clone was picked up a small number of times. This rearrangement joins TRBV15 to TRBJ1-6; D gene uncertain. The length of the CDR3 is 13 residues. Trimming removed 0 bases at V and 11 bases at J, with 8 bases between. Per the germline V gene, CDR1 is LNHNV and CDR2 is YYDKDF (reference sequence). The CDR3, as DNA: TGTGCCACCAGCAGAGAACGGCGTGCACCCCTCCACTTT. Translation gives CATSRERRAPLHF.

The V gene is TRBV18, the J gene TRBJ2-3; 10 nucleotides align to TRBD2. Germline values: CDR1 KGHSH, CDR2 LQKENI. This CDR3 is 17 amino acids long. Unmatched junction bases numbered 4, after V lost 0 bases and J lost 1 base. The CDR3 DNA follows: TGTGCCAGCTCACCACCGACCGGGACTAGCGGCACAGATACGCAGTATTTT. This sequence encodes CASSPPTGTSGTDTQYF.

The V and J genes are TRBV25-1 and TRBJ1-4; D is ambiguous. The CDR3 totals 11 residues. Trimming removed 2 bases from V and 8 bases from J, with 3 bases in between. From germline, CDR1 is MGHDK and CDR2 SYGVNS. In DNA form, the CDR3 reads TGTGCCAGCAGTGAAGAGGAAAAACTGTTTTTT. It translates to CASSEEEKLFF. The variable domain in full, with the rest retrieved from reference TRBV25-1 and TRBJ1-4, is EADIYQTPRYLVIGTGKKITLECSQTMGHDKMYWYQQDPGMELHLIHYSYGVNSTEKGDLSSESTVSRIRTEHFPLTLESARPSHTSQYLCASSEEEKLFFGSGTQLSVL.

The chain carries TRBV3-1 (or the pseudogene TRBV3-2) and TRBJ2-5; 7 nucleotides align to TRBD2. Germline trimming cut 0 bases from V and 9 bases from J; bases unmatched to any gene: 7. The CDR3 totals 14 residues. CDR1 and CDR2 from the germline V gene are LGHDT and YNNKEL (reference sequence). Written as DNA, the CDR3 is TGTGCCAGCAGCCAAGAAGGGAGGGGTAAGGCCCAGTACTTC. Protein product: CASSQEGRGKAQYF.

The gene calls are TRBV27 and TRBJ2-7; perhaps TRBD1 as D (8 bases). Germline V gene sequence: CDR1 MNHEY, CDR2 SMNVEV (reference sequence). Trimming cost V 6 bases and J 4 bases, with 22 bases left between them. The CDR3 contains 16 residues. CDR3 sequence reads: CASRSYGGTGEYEQYF. The DNA of the CDR3 is TGTGCCAGCAGATCTTACGGGGGGACAGGAGAATACGAGCAGTACTTC.

This chain connects TRBV9 to TRBJ2-5; D could derive from TRBD1 or TRBD2 (5 bases each). With 4 bases removed from V and 4 bases from J, the gap between germline ends came to 17 bases. The CDR3 has 15 amino acids. In germline, CDR1 is SGDLS, CDR2 YYNGEE. The CDR3 nucleotides are TGTGCCAGCAGCCCCGCCCCCGGGACGGGAGAGACCCAGTACTTC. Protein sequence: CASSPAPGTGETQYF.

The chain combines TRBV29-1 with TRBJ2-3; D not certain. Germline CDR1 SQVTM, CDR2 ANQGSEA. V was cut by 1 base and J by 5 bases, with 10 bases left in between. This CDR3 is 13 amino acids long. The chain's CDR3 is CSVEAARIDTQYF. DNA for the CDR3: TGCAGCGTTGAAGCGGCCAGGATAGATACGCAGTATTTT.

The chain couples TRBV14 to TRBJ2-1; 15 positions agree with TRBD2. From germline, CDR1 is SGHDN and CDR2 FVKESK. CDR3 length: 17 amino acids. Trimming took 5 bases from V and 8 from J; bases not matched to a gene: 10. The CDR3 spells CASSSRTSGGALYEQFF. The CDR3 DNA follows: TGTGCCAGCAGCTCTCGGACTAGCGGGGGGGCATTGTATGAGCAGTTCTTC.

V usage is TRBV19 and J usage is TRBJ1-3, with 10 bases lining up with TRBD1. V trimming: 10 bases; J trimming: 0 bases; junction bases outside the gene matches: 12. This CDR3 has 17 amino acids. The germline V gene has CDR1 LNHDA and CDR2 SQIVND (reference sequence). Here the CDR3 reads CATTPGQGPLSGNTIYF. CDR3 bases: TGTGCCACTACACCGGGACAGGGGCCTCTCTCTGGAAACACCATATATTTT.

CDR3 sequence reads: CASSDWEYSGNTIYF. CDR3 DNA sequence: TGTGCCAGCAGCGACTGGGAATACTCTGGAAACACCATATATTTT. The rearrangement joins TRBV9 to TRBJ1-3; D is ambiguous. This CDR3 comprises 15 residues. Trimming took 3 bases from V and 0 from J, leaving 10 bases between them. Germline assignment: CDR1 SGDLS and CDR2 YYNGEE.

J is TRBJ1-1 and V is TRBV2, with no clear D. There are 11 residues in the CDR3. Trimming stripped 2 bases from V and 11 bases from J, with 9 bases between. In germline, CDR1 is SNHLY, CDR2 FYNNEI. CDR3 amino acids: CASSEFERAFF. CDR3 coding DNA: TGTGCCAGCAGTGAATTCGAACGCGCTTTCTTT.

The J gene is TRBJ1-6, the V gene TRBV7-9, with 7 bases identical to TRBD1. Germline V CDR1 and CDR2: SEHNR, FQNEAQ (reference sequence). Unmatched junction bases numbered 10, after V lost 5 bases and J lost 6 bases. This CDR3 comprises 16 residues. The CDR3: CASSPLGQGVNSPLHF. As DNA, the CDR3 is TGTGCCAGCAGCCCCCTTGGGCAGGGGGTTAATTCACCCCTCCACTTT.

The V and J genes are TRBV28 and TRBJ2-7; TRBD1 agrees at 7 bases. V was clipped by 4 bases and J by 10 bases; unmatched bases: 7. The CDR3 length is 12 residues. Germline CDR1 reads MDHEN; CDR2 reads SYDVKM. In DNA, the CDR3 is TGTGCCAGCAGTTCCCCCCGACAGGGACAGTACGTC. It encodes CASSSPRQGQYV.

The count of this clone is one. The chain joins TRBV7-2 to TRBJ1-1; D gene ambiguous. CDR3 size: 13 residues. The V and J ends lost 8 bases and 1 base respectively, with 11 bases between them. The V gene's germline CDR1 is SGHTA and CDR2 FQGNSA. The CDR3 loop is CASFMGWNTEAFF. CDR3 DNA: TGTGCCAGCTTTATGGGGTGGAACACTGAAGCTTTCTTT.

The V gene is TRBV27, the J gene TRBJ2-7; a weak D match, TRBD2 (5 bases). Per the germline V gene, CDR1 is MNHEY and CDR2 is SMNVEV (reference sequence). CDR3 length: 15 amino acids. The ends were cut back, 6 bases at V and 2 bases at J, with 17 bases in the middle. The CDR3 protein is CASSPTAGIPYEQYF. The CDR3 region has the DNA TGTGCCAGCAGCCCAACCGCGGGCATCCCCTACGAGCAGTACTTC.

The chain is built from TRBV6-6 and TRBJ1-6; a weak D match, TRBD1 (6 bases). Germline V gene data show CDR1 as MNHNY and CDR2 as SVGAGI (reference sequence). This CDR3 contains 14 residues. Trimming shortened V by 6 bases and J by 10 bases, and 16 bases separated the two germline ends. The CDR3 loop reads CASSLLSGVSPLHF. CDR3 bases: TGTGCCAGCAGCCTACTCTCAGGGGTCTCACCCCTCCACTTT.

This chain links TRBV3-1 (or the pseudogene TRBV3-2) with TRBJ1-1, with unresolved D. V lost 2 bases and J 6 bases, leaving 13 bases between the germline ends. The germline CDR1 and CDR2 sequences are LGHDT and YNNKEL (reference sequence). The CDR3 sequence is 14 residues long. CDR3 coding DNA: TGTGCCAGCAGCCAATCAGACGGAGGTCCTGAAGCTTTCTTT. This translates into CASSQSDGGPEAFF.